This TCR beta chain is from a study of radiotherapy plus CTLA-4 blockade in lung cancer. Germline values: CDR1 MGHRA, CDR2 YSYEKL. The CDR3 extends over 16 amino acids. V shed 0 bases and J 3 bases; nucleotides not matched to a gene: 6. Libraries were prepared by immunoSEQ multiplex PCR; TCRdb keeps only in-frame clonotypes and omits some of them. The data show 50,000 to 70,000 clones, 70% to 85% seen once. Source: peripheral blood, taken from a patient treated with radiotherapy plus ipilimumab. V is TRBV4-1 and J is TRBJ2-7; 9 bases line up with TRBD1. The receptor was isolated from a human donor with non-small cell lung cancer whose response to radiotherapy plus ipilimumab could not be evaluated. In DNA, the CDR3 is TGCGCCAGCAGCCAAGATTCCCGACAGGGGGGCTACGAGCAGTACTTC. It codes for CASSQDSRQGGYEQYF.